This T cell receptor (beta chain) was sequenced during a study of T cells after yellow fever vaccination. As for the study in general: Where fractions had low cell numbers, libraries were prepared from them with the SMART-Seq v4 Ultra Low Input RNA kit. Study observations and caveats: Boosting was followed by the reappearance of most primary-vaccination clones (about 96% CD4, under 90% CD8). Repertoires sorted by FACS could include abundant clonotypes that are contaminants from the bulk population.

The authors made TCR cDNA by 5'RACE template switching, adding a universal primer site and UMIs. TCRdb independently ran MiXCR on the 5' RACE reads; one entry per CDR3 protein. Of a few hundred thousand distinct CDR3 sequences detected, 11% appear once; the ten largest clones hold roughly 18%. There are a few counts of this clonotype. Antigen: not known. Between the trimmed V and J ends, which lost 0 bases and 3 bases, there was a span of 11 bases. Germline values: CDR1 SGHDN, CDR2 FVKESK. The CDR3 spans 15 residues. This chain uses TRBV14 with TRBJ1-2; D is possibly TRBD1 (5 bases). The source of this sequence is a man aged 18 to 35 who received the YFV17D yellow fever vaccine. Sequenced material: PBMCs, taken on the day of the first yellow fever vaccination. CDR3 coding DNA: TGTGCCAGCAGCCAAGATCGGTCGGGGGACTATGGCTACACCTTC. This translates into CASSQDRSGDYGYTF.